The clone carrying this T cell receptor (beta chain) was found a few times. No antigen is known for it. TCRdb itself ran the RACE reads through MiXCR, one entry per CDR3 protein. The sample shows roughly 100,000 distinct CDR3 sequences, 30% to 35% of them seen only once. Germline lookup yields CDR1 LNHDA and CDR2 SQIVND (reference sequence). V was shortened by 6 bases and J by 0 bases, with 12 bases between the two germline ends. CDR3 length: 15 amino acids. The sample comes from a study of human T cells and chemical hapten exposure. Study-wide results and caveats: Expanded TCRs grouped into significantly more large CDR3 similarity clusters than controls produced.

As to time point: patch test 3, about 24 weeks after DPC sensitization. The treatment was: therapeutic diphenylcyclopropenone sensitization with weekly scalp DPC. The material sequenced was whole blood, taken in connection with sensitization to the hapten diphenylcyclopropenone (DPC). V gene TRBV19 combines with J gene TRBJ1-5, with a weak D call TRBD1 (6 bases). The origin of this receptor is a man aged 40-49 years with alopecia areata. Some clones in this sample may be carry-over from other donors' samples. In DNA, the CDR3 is TGTGCCAGTAGAAGGGGGTATAGTAGCAATCAGCCCCAGCATTTT. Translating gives CASRRGYSSNQPQHF.